This T cell receptor beta chain was identified in a study of blood T cell repertoires in COVID-19. The protocol was immunoSEQ multiplex PCR, while the TCRdb copy is restricted to in-frame clones and leaves out a portion. The sample includes more than 300,000 clones, around nine tenths seen only once; the top ten take 3.9%. Everyone who took part was roughly 18 to 89 years old, and they came from 24 US areas. Exposed participants came across a COVID-19 case within 2 weeks before study entry. This clone has only one observation. Trimming stripped 2 bases from V and 4 bases from J, with 6 bases between. This CDR3 has 14 amino acids. Germline CDR1 and CDR2: MNHEY and SMNVEV (reference sequence).

Sequenced sample: PBMCs or T cells enriched from blood (not recorded which). The chain joins TRBV27 to TRBJ2-6; D remains ambiguous. The sequence came from a woman in her 30s who had been exposed to COVID-19. CDR3 nucleotides: TGTGCCAGCAGTTTAGTATCGGGGGCCAACGTCCTGACTTTC. This sequence encodes CASSLVSGANVLTF.